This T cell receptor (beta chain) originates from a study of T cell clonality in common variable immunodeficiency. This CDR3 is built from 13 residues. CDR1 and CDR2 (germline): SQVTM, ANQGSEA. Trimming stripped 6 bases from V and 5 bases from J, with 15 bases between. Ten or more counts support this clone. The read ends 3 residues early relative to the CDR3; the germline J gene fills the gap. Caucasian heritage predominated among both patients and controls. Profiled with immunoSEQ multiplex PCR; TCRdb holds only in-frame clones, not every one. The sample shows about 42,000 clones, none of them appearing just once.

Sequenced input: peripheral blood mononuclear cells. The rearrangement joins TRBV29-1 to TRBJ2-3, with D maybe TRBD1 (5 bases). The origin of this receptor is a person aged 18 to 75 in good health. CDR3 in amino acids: CSVDGAQGDTQYF. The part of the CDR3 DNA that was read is TGCAGCGTGGATGGGGCCCAGGGAGATACG.